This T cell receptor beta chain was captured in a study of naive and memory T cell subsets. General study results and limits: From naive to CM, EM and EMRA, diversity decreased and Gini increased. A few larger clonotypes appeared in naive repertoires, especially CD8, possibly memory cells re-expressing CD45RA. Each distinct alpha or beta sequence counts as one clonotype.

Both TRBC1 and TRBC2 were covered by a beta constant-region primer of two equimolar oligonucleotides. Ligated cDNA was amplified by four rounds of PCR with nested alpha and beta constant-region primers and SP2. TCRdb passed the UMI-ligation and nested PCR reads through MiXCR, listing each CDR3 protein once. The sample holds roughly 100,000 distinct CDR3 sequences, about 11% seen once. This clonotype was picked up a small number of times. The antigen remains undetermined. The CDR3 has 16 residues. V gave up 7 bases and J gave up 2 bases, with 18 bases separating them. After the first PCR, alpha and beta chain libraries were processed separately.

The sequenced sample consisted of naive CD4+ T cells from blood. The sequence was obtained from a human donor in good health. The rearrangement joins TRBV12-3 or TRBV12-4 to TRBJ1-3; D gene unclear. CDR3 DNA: TGTGCCAGCACCCCCCGGAGAGGTGCGGCTGGAAACACCATATATTTT. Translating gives CASTPRRGAAGNTIYF.